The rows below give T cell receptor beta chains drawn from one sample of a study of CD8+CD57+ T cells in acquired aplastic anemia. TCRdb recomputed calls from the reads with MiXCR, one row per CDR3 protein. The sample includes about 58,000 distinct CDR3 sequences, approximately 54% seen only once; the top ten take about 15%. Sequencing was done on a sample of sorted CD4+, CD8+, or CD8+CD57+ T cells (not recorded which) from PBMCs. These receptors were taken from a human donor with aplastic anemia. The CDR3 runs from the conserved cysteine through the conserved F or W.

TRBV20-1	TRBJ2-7	CSARNDRDYFLYEQYF
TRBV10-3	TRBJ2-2	CAISVPLRAANTGELFF
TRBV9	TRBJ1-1	CASSVGGDTEAFF
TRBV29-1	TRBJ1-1	CSVVGGGKLNTEAFF
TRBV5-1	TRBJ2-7	CASSLGGQIYEQYF
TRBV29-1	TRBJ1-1	CSVALTANTEAFF
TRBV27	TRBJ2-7	CASSLTGTETYEQYF
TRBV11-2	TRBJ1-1	CASSPTSRQFHTEAFF
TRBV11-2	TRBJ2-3	CASSLEAAGTDTQYF
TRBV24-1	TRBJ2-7	CATSEPRTETYEQYF
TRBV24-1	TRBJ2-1	CATSDLEDFYNEQFF
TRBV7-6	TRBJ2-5	CASSQGEQETQYF
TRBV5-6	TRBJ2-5	CASSLMGDSQETQYF
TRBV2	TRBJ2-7	CASRRDRDGSYEQYF
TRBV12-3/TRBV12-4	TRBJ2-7	CASTLGQGAYEQYF
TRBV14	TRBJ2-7	CASSPGPLHEQYF
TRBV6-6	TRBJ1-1	CASTDRYTEAFF
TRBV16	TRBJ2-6	CASSHPGGRLHRGANVLTF
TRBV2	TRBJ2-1	CASSDRRPGQGSYNEQFF
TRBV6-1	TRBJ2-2	CASTQGAGELFF
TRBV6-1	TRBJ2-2	CASSERPEGELFF
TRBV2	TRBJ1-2	CASSIPGRDYGYTF
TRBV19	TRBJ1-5	CASSGATGGNQPQHF
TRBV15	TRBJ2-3	CATSRIDRADTQYF
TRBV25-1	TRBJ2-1	CASSEARQGYEQFF
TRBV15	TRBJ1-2	CATSEHHILNYGYTF
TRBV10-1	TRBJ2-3	CASSPGVPDTQYF